This entry lists 24 T cell receptor beta chains sequenced from one sample in a study of cytomegalovirus exposure and HLA in healthy donors. The method was immunoSEQ multiplex PCR; TCRdb's version includes in-frame clones alone and lacks a portion of them. This sample yields under 100,000 clones, of which over 85% are seen a single time; more than 0.6% belongs to the top ten. Source material: PBMCs. The receptors derive from a young woman in good health and CMV-seronegative.

This sequence joins TRBV5-1 and TRBJ2-5, with TRBD1 matching 7 bases. Trimming at V came to 3 bases and at J to 2 bases, leaving 10 bases not matched to a gene. Germline V gene sequence: CDR1 SGHRS, CDR2 YFSETQ. This CDR3 is built from 16 residues. The CDR3 loop is CASSSYSGGTQETQYF. The CDR3 DNA reads TGCGCCAGCAGCTCGTATTCAGGGGGAACGCAAGAGACCCAGTACTTC.

This chain links TRBV7-9 with TRBJ2-1, with TRBD2 as a possible D gene (5 bases). Looked up from germline, CDR1 is SEHNR and CDR2 is FQNEAQ (reference sequence). Trimming left V 5 bases short and J 4 bases short, with 21 bases between. The CDR3 consists of 17 residues. The CDR3 DNA is TGTGCCAGCAGCCTCCCCGAGGGCGCCGCTCAGTACAATGAGCAGTTCTTC. It specifies CASSLPEGAAQYNEQFF. Together with reference TRBV7-9 and TRBJ2-1, the CDR3 gives the full variable domain: DTGVSQNPRHKITKRGQNVTFRCDPISEHNRLYWYRQTLGQGPEFLTYFQNEAQLEKSRLLSDRFSAERPKGSFSTLEIQRTEQGDSAMYLCASSLPEGAAQYNEQFFGPGTRLTVL.

V is TRBV27 and J is TRBJ1-5; 8 bases map to TRBD1. With 4 bases clipped from V and 9 bases from J, the junction kept 8 bases outside the gene matches. The CDR3 has 14 residues. The germline V gene has CDR1 MNHEY and CDR2 SMNVEV (reference sequence). The CDR3 spells CASSWDRSTRPQHF. The CDR3 DNA reads TGTGCCAGCAGTTGGGACAGGTCAACGAGGCCCCAGCATTTT.

The chain joins TRBV2 to TRBJ2-1; D is possibly TRBD1 (6 bases). The V end lost 6 bases, the J end lost 2 bases, and 14 bases lay between the germline ends. The CDR3 totals 15 residues. Germline lookup yields CDR1 SNHLY and CDR2 FYNNEI. In nucleotides, the CDR3 is TGTGCCAGCAGCCGGGACCAGGGGACCTACAATGAGCAGTTCTTC. It encodes CASSRDQGTYNEQFF.

V is TRBV28 and J is TRBJ2-6; D is possibly TRBD2 (6 bases). The CDR3 is 14 amino acids. The V gene's germline CDR1 is MDHEN and CDR2 SYDVKM. V lost 6 bases and J 4 bases, leaving 10 bases between the germline ends. CDR3: CASRRERGANVLTF. CDR3 sequence (DNA): TGTGCCAGCAGACGGGAGAGAGGGGCCAACGTCCTGACTTTC.

The chain combines TRBV25-1 with TRBJ2-7, with a possible D match to TRBD2 (6 bases). V gave up 1 base and J gave up 4 bases, with 14 bases separating them. The germline V gene has CDR1 MGHDK and CDR2 SYGVNS. CDR3 size: 15 residues. CDR3 nucleotide sequence: TGTGCCAGCAGTGAATCTGGGGCGGGGAAATACGAGCAGTACTTC. This encodes CASSESGAGKYEQYF.

This chain links TRBV1 with TRBJ1-1. TRBV1 represents a pseudogene. The CDR3 consists of 19 residues. The CDR3: CTSSQDKFGIVHPNTEAFF. The CDR3 DNA reads TGCACCAGCAGCCAAGACAAGTTCGGGATCGTGCACCCAAACACTGAAGCTTTCTTT.

This chain joins TRBV7-9 and TRBJ1-2, with 7 bases that match TRBD1. The CDR3 length is 16 residues. In germline, CDR1 is SEHNR, CDR2 FQNEAQ (reference sequence). The J segment lost 8 bases and the V segment lost 5 bases, leaving 17 bases of the junction unmatched. DNA of the CDR3: TGTGCCAGCAGCCCATTGAAGAGGGACAGCGCGCGGGGCTACACCTTC. This sequence encodes CASSPLKRDSARGYTF. Filled out from reference TRBV7-9 and TRBJ1-2, the complete variable domain reads DTGVSQNPRHKITKRGQNVTFRCDPISEHNRLYWYRQTLGQGPEFLTYFQNEAQLEKSRLLSDRFSAERPKGSFSTLEIQRTEQGDSAMYLCASSPLKRDSARGYTFGSGTRLTVV.

In DNA, the CDR3 is TGCGCCAGCAGCCAAGACCCCGCGTCGAACACTGAAGCTTTCTTT. This codes for CASSQDPASNTEAFF. The chain joins TRBV4-1 to TRBJ1-1; D gene unclear. Germline lookup yields CDR1 MGHRA and CDR2 YSYEKL. The CDR3 consists of 15 residues. The germline V and J ends were trimmed by 0 bases and 1 base, with 9 bases remaining between them.

The genes are TRBV11-3 and TRBJ1-1, with a weak D call TRBD1 (5 bases). The CDR3 totals 12 residues. V gave up 3 bases and J gave up 4 bases, with 6 bases separating them. Germline lookup yields CDR1 SGHNT and CDR2 YENEEA. DNA for the CDR3: TGTGCCAGCAGCTTTCAGGGCACTGAAGCTTTCTTT. Its protein is CASSFQGTEAFF.

This sequence joins TRBV5-1 and TRBJ2-7; TRBD1 aligns across 10 bases. The CDR3 length is 19 residues. Germline V gene sequence: CDR1 SGHRS, CDR2 YFSETQ. J gave up 2 bases and V 0 bases, and 14 bases lay outside the gene matches. DNA of the CDR3: TGCGCCAGCAGCTTGGCGGGGATACGAACCGGGACAGGGGCCTACGAGCAGTACTTC. It codes for CASSLAGIRTGTGAYEQYF.

The chain couples TRBV15 to TRBJ1-5; maybe TRBD1 (6 bases). V lost 6 bases, J lost 2 bases, and 14 bases lay in between. CDR3 length: 15 residues. Looked up from germline, CDR1 is LNHNV and CDR2 is YYDKDF (reference sequence). The DNA for the CDR3 is TGTGCCACCAGGAGGGGGGGGGAGGGCAATCAGCCCCAGCATTTT. It specifies CATRRGGEGNQPQHF.

This clone has a single count. The J gene is TRBJ2-5, the V gene TRBV27; 8 bases fit TRBD2. V lost 2 bases, J lost 0 bases, and 20 bases stayed unmatched. Germline CDR1 is MNHEY and CDR2 is SMNVEV (reference sequence). The CDR3 spans 21 residues. The CDR3 reads CASSLKAPAGASSSYQETQYF. The CDR3 DNA is TGTGCCAGCAGTTTAAAAGCCCCAGCGGGAGCCTCCAGTTCGTACCAAGAGACCCAGTACTTC.

The chain employs TRBV28 and TRBJ1-3; the D gene is possibly TRBD1 (5 bases). Germline V gives CDR1 MDHEN, CDR2 SYDVKM. This CDR3 has 15 residues. V lost 3 bases and J 2 bases, leaving 11 bases between the germline ends. CDR3 bases: TGTGCCAGCAGTTTTCCTAGGGGCACTGGAAACACCATATATTTT. It encodes CASSFPRGTGNTIYF.

A single count supports this clone. The chain joins TRBV5-1 to TRBJ2-1, with 8 bases aligning to TRBD2. The CDR3 consists of 13 residues. J was trimmed by 5 bases and V by 4 bases; bases with no gene match: 2. CDR1 and CDR2 from the germline V gene are SGHRS and YFSETQ. The CDR3 DNA follows: TGCGCCAGCAGCCCGGGGGGGAACAATGAGCAGTTCTTC. This sequence encodes CASSPGGNNEQFF.

The rearrangement links TRBV7-2 to TRBJ1-4; tentatively, D is TRBD1 (5 bases). This CDR3 is built from 15 residues. Trimming left V 1 base short and J 5 bases short, with 11 bases between. The V gene's germline CDR1 is SGHTA and CDR2 FQGNSA. The CDR3 region is CASSLGGLRNEKLFF. Here the CDR3 DNA reads TGTGCCAGCAGCTTAGGGGGCCTTCGGAATGAAAAACTGTTTTTT.

The chain employs TRBV6-6 and TRBJ2-7; the D is unclear. Trimming pared 7 bases from V and 4 bases from J, leaving 14 bases between. Germline CDR1 and CDR2: MNHNY and SVGAGI (reference sequence). This CDR3 comprises 13 residues. CDR3 protein: CASMGRASYEQYF. Here the CDR3 DNA reads TGTGCCAGCATGGGCAGAGCTTCGTACGAGCAGTACTTC.

The V call is TRBV18, the J call TRBJ2-7; 7 bases agree with TRBD1. The CDR3 loop spans 15 amino acids. The V gene end was trimmed by 3 bases and the J gene end by 0 bases; junction bases not matched to a gene: 5. The germline V gene has CDR1 KGHSH and CDR2 LQKENI. This CDR3 is CASSPQGTASYEQYF. In nucleotides, the CDR3 is TGTGCCAGCTCACCTCAGGGGACAGCCTCCTACGAGCAGTACTTC. The complete variable domain, with remaining parts taken from reference TRBV18 and TRBJ2-7, reads NAGVMQNPRHLVRRRGQEARLRCSPMKGHSHVYWYRQLPEEGLKFMVYLQKENIIDESGMPKERFSAEFPKEGPSILRIQQVVRGDSAAYFCASSPQGTASYEQYFGPGTRLTVT.

The chain is built from TRBV14 and TRBJ2-7, with 9 bases fitting TRBD1. The CDR3 is made up of 14 amino acids. After removal of 5 bases from V and 4 bases from J, the junction contained 6 bases not matched to a gene. Germline V gives CDR1 SGHDN, CDR2 FVKESK. CDR3 amino acids: CASSAGTGWYEQYF. CDR3 sequence (DNA): TGTGCCAGCAGCGCCGGGACAGGGTGGTACGAGCAGTACTTC.

The chain couples TRBV4-3 to TRBJ1-2, with 7 bases aligning to TRBD1. The CDR3 is 13 residues long. Unmatched junction bases numbered 3, after V lost 4 bases and J lost 4 bases. Germline V gene sequence: CDR1 LGHNA, CDR2 YSLEER. This CDR3 is CASSPRDSYGYTF. The CDR3 DNA reads as TGCGCCAGCAGCCCCCGGGACAGCTATGGCTACACCTTC.

V and J are TRBV29-1 and TRBJ2-1, with D perhaps matching TRBD2 (5 bases). From germline, CDR1 is SQVTM and CDR2 ANQGSEA. This CDR3 contains 16 residues. V was cut by 3 bases and J by 0 bases, with 15 bases left in between. The CDR3 coding sequence is TGCAGCGTTGAGGGCTCTCCCCGGGGCTCCTACAATGAGCAGTTCTTC. It is translated as CSVEGSPRGSYNEQFF.

This chain connects TRBV4-3 to TRBJ2-7, with TRBD2 as a possible D gene (6 bases). Germline V CDR1 and CDR2: LGHNA, YSLEER. The CDR3 consists of 14 residues. Trimming stripped 1 base from V and 2 bases from J, with 9 bases between. CDR3 protein: CASSQGGGAYEQYF. In nucleotides, the CDR3 is TGCGCCAGCAGCCAAGGAGGAGGGGCCTACGAGCAGTACTTC.

The chain combines TRBV7-8 with TRBJ1-1; TRBD1 agrees at 9 bases. The CDR3 loop spans 15 amino acids. The J segment lost 0 bases and the V segment lost 5 bases, leaving 4 bases of the junction unmatched. CDR1 and CDR2 (germline): SGHVS, FQNEAQ. In DNA form, the CDR3 reads TGTGCCAGCAGCCTGGACAGGGGCTTGAACACTGAAGCTTTCTTT. This codes for CASSLDRGLNTEAFF.

This rearrangement joins TRBV15 to TRBJ2-7, with 9 bases aligning to TRBD1. Germline V gives CDR1 LNHNV, CDR2 YYDKDF (reference sequence). The CDR3 has 14 amino acids. The junction had 3 bases not matched to a gene; V was cut back by 5 bases and J by 1 base. CDR3 loop: CATSYGQGSYEQYF. CDR3 sequence (DNA): TGTGCCACCAGCTACGGACAGGGGTCCTACGAGCAGTACTTC.